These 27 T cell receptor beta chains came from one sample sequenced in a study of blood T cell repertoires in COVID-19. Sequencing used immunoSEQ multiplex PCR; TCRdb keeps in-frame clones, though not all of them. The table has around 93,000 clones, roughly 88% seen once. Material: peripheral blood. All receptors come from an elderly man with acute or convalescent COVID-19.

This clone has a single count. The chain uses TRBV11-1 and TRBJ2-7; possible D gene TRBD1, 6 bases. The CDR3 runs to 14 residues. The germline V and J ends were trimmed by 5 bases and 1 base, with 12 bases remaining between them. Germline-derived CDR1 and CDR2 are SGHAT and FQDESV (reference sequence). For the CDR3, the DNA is TGTGCCAGCAGCGTACAGACAGGTTCCTACGAGCAGTACTTC. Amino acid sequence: CASSVQTGSYEQYF.

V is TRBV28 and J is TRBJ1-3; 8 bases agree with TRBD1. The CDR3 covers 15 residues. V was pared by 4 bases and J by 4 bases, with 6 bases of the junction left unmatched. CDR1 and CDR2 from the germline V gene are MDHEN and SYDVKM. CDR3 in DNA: TGTGCCAGCAGTTCCGACAGGGGTGGGGGAAACACCATATATTTT. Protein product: CASSSDRGGGNTIYF.

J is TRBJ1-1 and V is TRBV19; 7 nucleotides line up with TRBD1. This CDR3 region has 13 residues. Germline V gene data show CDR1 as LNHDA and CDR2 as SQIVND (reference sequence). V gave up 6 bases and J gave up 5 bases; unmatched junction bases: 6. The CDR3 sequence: CASRHTGDTEAFF. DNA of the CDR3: TGTGCCAGTAGACATACAGGGGATACTGAAGCTTTCTTT.

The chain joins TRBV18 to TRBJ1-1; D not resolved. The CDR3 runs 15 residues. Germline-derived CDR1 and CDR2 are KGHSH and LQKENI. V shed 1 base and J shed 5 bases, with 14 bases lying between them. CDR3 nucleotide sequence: TGTGCCAGCTCACCACAGGCTCCCGGAGGAACTGAAGCTTTCTTT. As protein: CASSPQAPGGTEAFF.

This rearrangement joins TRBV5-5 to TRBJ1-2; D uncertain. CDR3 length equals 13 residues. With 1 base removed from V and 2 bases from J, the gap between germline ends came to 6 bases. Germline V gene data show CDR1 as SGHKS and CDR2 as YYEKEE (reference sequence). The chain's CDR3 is CASSLWSNYGYTF. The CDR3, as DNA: TGTGCCAGCAGCTTGTGGAGCAACTATGGCTACACCTTC.

CDR3 in DNA: TGTGCCAGCCGCCTACAGGGGGAACAATACGAGCAGTACTTC. Translating gives CASRLQGEQYEQYF. This chain uses TRBV28 with TRBJ2-7; 8 bases map to TRBD1. The ends lost 8 bases at V and 4 bases at J; junction bases unmatched: 10. Germline CDR1 is MDHEN and CDR2 is SYDVKM. This CDR3 spans 14 amino acids.

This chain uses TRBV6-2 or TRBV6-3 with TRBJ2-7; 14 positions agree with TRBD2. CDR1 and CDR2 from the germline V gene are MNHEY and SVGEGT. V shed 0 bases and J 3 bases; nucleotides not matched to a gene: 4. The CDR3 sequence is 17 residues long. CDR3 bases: TGTGCCAGCAGTTACTCGAGACTAGCGGGAGGGAACTACGAGCAGTACTTC. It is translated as CASSYSRLAGGNYEQYF.

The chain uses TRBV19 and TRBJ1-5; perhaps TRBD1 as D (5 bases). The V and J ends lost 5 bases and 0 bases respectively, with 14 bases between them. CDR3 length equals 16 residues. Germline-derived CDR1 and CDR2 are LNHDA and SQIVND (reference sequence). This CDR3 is CASSVEYRSSNQPQHF. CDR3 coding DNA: TGTGCCAGTAGTGTCGAGTACAGGTCTAGCAATCAGCCCCAGCATTTT.

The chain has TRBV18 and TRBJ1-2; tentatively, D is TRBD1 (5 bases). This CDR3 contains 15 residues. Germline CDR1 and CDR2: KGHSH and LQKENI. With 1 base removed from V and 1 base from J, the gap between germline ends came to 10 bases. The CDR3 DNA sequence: TGTGCCAGCTCACCACGGGGGGTCAATAACTATGGCTACACCTTC. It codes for CASSPRGVNNYGYTF. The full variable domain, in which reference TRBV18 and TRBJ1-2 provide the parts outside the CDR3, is NAGVMQNPRHLVRRRGQEARLRCSPMKGHSHVYWYRQLPEEGLKFMVYLQKENIIDESGMPKERFSAEFPKEGPSILRIQQVVRGDSAAYFCASSPRGVNNYGYTFGSGTRLTVV.

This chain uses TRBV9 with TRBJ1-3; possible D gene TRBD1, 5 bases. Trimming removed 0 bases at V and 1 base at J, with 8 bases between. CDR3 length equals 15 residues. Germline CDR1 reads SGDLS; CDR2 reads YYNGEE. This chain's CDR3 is CASSVVGGSGNTIYF. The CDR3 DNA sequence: TGTGCCAGCAGCGTAGTGGGGGGATCTGGAAACACCATATATTTT.

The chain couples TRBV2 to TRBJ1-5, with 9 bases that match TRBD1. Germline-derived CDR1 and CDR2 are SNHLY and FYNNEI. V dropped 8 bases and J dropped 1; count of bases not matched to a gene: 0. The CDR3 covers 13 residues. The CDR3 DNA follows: TGTGCCAGCGGACAGGGGAGCAATCAGCCCCAGCATTTT. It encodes CASGQGSNQPQHF. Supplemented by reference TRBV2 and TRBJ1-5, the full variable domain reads EPEVTQTPSHQVTQMGQEVILRCVPISNHLYFYWYRQILGQKVEFLVSFYNNEISEKSEIFDDQFSVERPDGSNFTLKIRSTKLEDSAMYFCASGQGSNQPQHFGDGTRLSIL.

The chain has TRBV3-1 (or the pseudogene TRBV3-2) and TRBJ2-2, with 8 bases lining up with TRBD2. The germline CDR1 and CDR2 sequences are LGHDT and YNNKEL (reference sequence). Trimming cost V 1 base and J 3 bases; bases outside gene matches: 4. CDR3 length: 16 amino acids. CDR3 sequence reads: CASSQVGGRHTGELFF. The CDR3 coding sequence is TGTGCCAGCAGCCAAGTCGGCGGGAGGCACACCGGGGAGCTGTTTTTT.

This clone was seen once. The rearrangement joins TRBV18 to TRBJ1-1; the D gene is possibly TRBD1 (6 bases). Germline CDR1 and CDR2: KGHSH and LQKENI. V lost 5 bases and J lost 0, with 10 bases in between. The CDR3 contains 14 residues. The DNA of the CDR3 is TGTGCCAGCTCAAGGACAGCCATGAACACTGAAGCTTTCTTT. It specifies CASSRTAMNTEAFF. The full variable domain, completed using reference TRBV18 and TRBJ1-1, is NAGVMQNPRHLVRRRGQEARLRCSPMKGHSHVYWYRQLPEEGLKFMVYLQKENIIDESGMPKERFSAEFPKEGPSILRIQQVVRGDSAAYFCASSRTAMNTEAFFGQGTRLTVV.

The CDR3 spells CASSTDRDEKLFF. The DNA for the CDR3 is TGTGCCAGCAGCACCGACAGGGACGAAAAACTGTTTTTT. This chain links TRBV7-6 with TRBJ1-4; the match to TRBD1 covers 7 bases. Germline assignment: CDR1 SGHVS and CDR2 FNYEAQ. The J segment lost 8 bases and the V segment lost 5 bases, leaving 5 bases of the junction unmatched. The length of the CDR3 is 13 residues.

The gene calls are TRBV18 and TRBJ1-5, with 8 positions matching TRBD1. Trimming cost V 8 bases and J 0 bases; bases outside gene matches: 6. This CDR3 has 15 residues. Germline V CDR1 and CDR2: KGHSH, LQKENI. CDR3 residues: CASGWDRHSNQPQHF. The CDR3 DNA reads TGTGCCAGCGGATGGGACAGGCATAGCAATCAGCCCCAGCATTTT.

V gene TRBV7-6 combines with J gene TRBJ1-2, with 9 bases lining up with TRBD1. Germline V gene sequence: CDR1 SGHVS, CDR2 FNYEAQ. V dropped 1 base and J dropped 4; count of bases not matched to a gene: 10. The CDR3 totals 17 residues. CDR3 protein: CASSLGKTGGLVYGYTF. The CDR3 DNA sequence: TGTGCCAGCAGCTTAGGAAAGACAGGGGGATTGGTCTATGGCTACACCTTC.

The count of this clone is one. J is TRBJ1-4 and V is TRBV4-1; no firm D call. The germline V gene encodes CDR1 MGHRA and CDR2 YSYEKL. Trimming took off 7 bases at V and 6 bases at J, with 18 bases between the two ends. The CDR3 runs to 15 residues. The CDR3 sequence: CASTEGLREHEKLFF. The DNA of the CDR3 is TGCGCCAGCACTGAGGGTCTTCGGGAACATGAAAAACTGTTTTTT.

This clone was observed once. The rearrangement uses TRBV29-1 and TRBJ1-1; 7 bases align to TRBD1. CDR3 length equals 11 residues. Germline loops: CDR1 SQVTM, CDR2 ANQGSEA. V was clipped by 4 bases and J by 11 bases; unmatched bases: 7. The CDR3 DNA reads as TGCAGCGTTGTGACAGGGTTGGGCGCTTTCTTT. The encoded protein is CSVVTGLGAFF.

The CDR3 coding sequence is TGTGCCAGCAGTAGGACCCCCACAGGGGCCGGAAACACCATATATTTT. Translation gives CASSRTPTGAGNTIYF. The chain combines TRBV27 with TRBJ1-3, with 7 positions matching TRBD1. With V trimmed by 5 bases and J by 4 bases, 11 bases remained unmatched. The CDR3 runs 16 residues. Germline V gives CDR1 MNHEY, CDR2 SMNVEV (reference sequence).

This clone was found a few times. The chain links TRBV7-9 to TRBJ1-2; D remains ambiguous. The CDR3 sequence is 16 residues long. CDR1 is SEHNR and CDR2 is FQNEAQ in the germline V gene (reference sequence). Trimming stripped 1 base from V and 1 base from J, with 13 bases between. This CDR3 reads CASSLEGGYRNYGYTF. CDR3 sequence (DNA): TGTGCCAGCAGCTTAGAGGGAGGGTACCGTAACTATGGCTACACCTTC. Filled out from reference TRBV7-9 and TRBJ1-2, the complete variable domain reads DTGVSQNPRHKITKRGQNVTFRCDPISEHNRLYWYRQTLGQGPEFLTYFQNEAQLEKSRLLSDRFSAERPKGSFSTLEIQRTEQGDSAMYLCASSLEGGYRNYGYTFGSGTRLTVV.

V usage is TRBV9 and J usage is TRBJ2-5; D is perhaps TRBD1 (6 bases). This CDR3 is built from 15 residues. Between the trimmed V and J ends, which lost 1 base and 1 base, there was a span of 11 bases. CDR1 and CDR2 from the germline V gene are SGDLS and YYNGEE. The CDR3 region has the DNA TGTGCCAGCAGCGTACAGGGGAACTCCCAAGAGACCCAGTACTTC. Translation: CASSVQGNSQETQYF.

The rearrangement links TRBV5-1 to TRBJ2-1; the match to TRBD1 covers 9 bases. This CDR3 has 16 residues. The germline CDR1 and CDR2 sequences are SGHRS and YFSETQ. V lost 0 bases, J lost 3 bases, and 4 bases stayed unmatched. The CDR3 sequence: CASSLVGTGLYNEQFF. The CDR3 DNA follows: TGCGCCAGCAGCTTGGTGGGGACAGGGCTCTACAATGAGCAGTTCTTC.

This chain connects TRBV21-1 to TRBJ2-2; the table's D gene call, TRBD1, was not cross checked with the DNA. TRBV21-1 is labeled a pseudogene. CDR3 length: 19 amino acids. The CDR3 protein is CASSKPNDHRAYCTGELFF. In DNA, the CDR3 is TGTGCCAGCAGCAAGCCCAATGACCACAGGGCGTATTGCACCGGGGAGCTGTTTTTT.

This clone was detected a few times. The CDR3 DNA follows: TGTGCCAGCAGTTATGGGACTTCGGGTGGCTACACCTTC. Its translation is CASSYGTSGGYTF. The V gene is TRBV6-5, the J gene TRBJ1-2; TRBD1 is a possible D gene (5 bases). From germline, CDR1 is MNHEY and CDR2 SVGAGI. Trimming stripped 3 bases from V and 7 bases from J, with 12 bases between. The CDR3 spans 13 residues.

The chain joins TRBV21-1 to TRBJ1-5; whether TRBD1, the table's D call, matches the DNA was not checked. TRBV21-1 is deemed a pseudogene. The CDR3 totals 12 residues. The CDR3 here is CASSPRHQPQHF. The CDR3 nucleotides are TGTGCCAGCAGCCCCAGGCATCAGCCCCAGCATTTT.

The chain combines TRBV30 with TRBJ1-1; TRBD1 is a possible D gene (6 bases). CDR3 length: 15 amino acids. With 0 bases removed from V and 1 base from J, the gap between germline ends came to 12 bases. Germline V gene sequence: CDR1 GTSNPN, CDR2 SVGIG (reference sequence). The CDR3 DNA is TGTGCCTGGAGTGTTGGGGGCGTTTGGAACACTGAAGCTTTCTTT. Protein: CAWSVGGVWNTEAFF.

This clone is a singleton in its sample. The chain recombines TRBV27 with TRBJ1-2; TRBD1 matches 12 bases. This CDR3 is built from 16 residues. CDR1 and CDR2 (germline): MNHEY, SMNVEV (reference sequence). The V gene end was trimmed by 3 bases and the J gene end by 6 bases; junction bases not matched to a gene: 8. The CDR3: CASSLGTGGARNGYTF. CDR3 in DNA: TGTGCCAGCAGTTTGGGGACAGGGGGCGCAAGGAATGGCTACACCTTC.